This TCR beta chain was captured by sequencing in a study of CD8+ T cells in alopecia areata. The CDR3 contains 15 residues. The germline V gene encodes CDR1 MDHEN and CDR2 SYDVKM. V shed 3 bases and J shed 5 bases, with 16 bases lying between them. Investigators isolated RNA and reverse transcribed it into cDNA to act as the sequencing template. Some clones are missing from TCRdb's copy, which holds only in-frame ones; the method was immunoSEQ multiplex PCR. There are hundreds of thousands of clones in the sample; 60% occur only once, and 0.75% to 0.95% lies in the top ten. Stated treatment: oral pan-JAK inhibitor, 5-10 mg twice daily.

This chain uses TRBV28 with TRBJ2-5; the D gene is possibly TRBD2 (6 bases). The receptor's source is a human donor with alopecia areata. This sample comprised CD4+ T cells sorted from blood, obtained between weeks 51 and 54, from a patient treated with tofacitinib. The CDR3 DNA is TGTGCCAGCAGTTTGGCGCGGGGATACGGTGAGACCCAGTACTTC. Amino acids: CASSLARGYGETQYF.